This section outlines one T cell receptor (beta chain) sequence together with its context. V lost 8 bases to trimming and J lost 1 base, with 13 bases between them. Germline V gene lookup returns CDR1 MRHNA and CDR2 SNTAGT. The CDR3 loop spans 14 amino acids. This specimen belongs to a study of blood T cell repertoires in COVID-19. Study at large: Donors in the United States, Italy and Spain gave samples during acute or convalescent COVID-19. Nucleic acid was either cDNA or gDNA, and it came from T cells, B-cell-depleted T cells, or PBMCs.

This table comes from immunoSEQ multiplex PCR, and its TCRdb copy is limited to in-frame clones, with some not included. This table has about 52,000 clones, under 85% appearing once. The source of this sequence is a man between 65 and 85 years old with active COVID-19. The chain couples TRBV6-4 to TRBJ2-3, with a possible D match to TRBD1 (7 bases). The specimen sequenced was peripheral blood. CDR3 DNA sequence: TGTGCCAGCCGCAGGGGGGCTGGCACAGATACGCAGTATTTT. This sequence encodes CASRRGAGTDTQYF.